The 32 T cell receptor beta chains reported below all come from one sample, sequenced in a study of breast tumors, draining lymph nodes, adjacent tissues. Axillary draining lymph nodes of breast cancer patients supplied the node samples. Using its own MiXCR run on the multiplex PCR reads, TCRdb lists one record per CDR3 protein. In the table there are about 230,000 distinct CDR3 sequences, about a third of which are singletons. Sequencing was performed on axillary lymph node tissue. The receptors come from a female donor with breast cancer. Some clones in this sample may be carry-over from other donors' samples.

This clonotype was recorded a few times. Compared with germline, one end of the junction differs, possibly owing to a read error. This chain connects TRBV20-1 to TRBJ2-1; possibly TRBD1 or TRBD2 for D (5 bases each). CDR1 and CDR2 (germline): DFQATT, SNEGSKA (reference sequence). The CDR3 covers 13 residues. The CDR3 DNA follows: TGCAGTGCTAGAGAGGGACCCCTAAATGCGCAGTTCTTC. Translating gives CSAREGPLNAQFF.

This clonotype occurred many times. The chain has TRBV20-1 and TRBJ2-1; TRBD2 agrees at 11 bases. J lost 7 bases, V lost 0 bases, and 8 bases had no gene match. The V gene's germline CDR1 is DFQATT and CDR2 SNEGSKA (reference sequence). The length of the CDR3 is 16 residues. CDR3 nucleotides: TGCAGTGCTAGAGATCATAGACTAGCGGGATCTAATGAGCAGTTCTTC. Amino acid sequence: CSARDHRLAGSNEQFF.

This clonotype was detected ten times or more. The chain employs TRBV4-3 and TRBJ2-7, with D maybe TRBD1 (6 bases). Trimming pared 4 bases from V and 3 bases from J, leaving 13 bases between. Germline loops: CDR1 LGHNA, CDR2 YSLEER. CDR3 length: 14 residues. This CDR3 is CASSRTGTNYEQYF. Here the CDR3 DNA reads TGCGCCAGCAGCCGCACAGGGACCAACTACGAGCAGTACTTC.

This clonotype appeared many times. This chain joins TRBV5-1 and TRBJ2-1, with 15 bases that match TRBD2. The CDR3 totals 14 residues. From germline, CDR1 is SGHRS and CDR2 YFSETQ. V dropped 5 bases and J dropped 7; count of bases not matched to a gene: 1. The CDR3 here is CASRGTSGRNEQFF. The DNA for the CDR3 is TGCGCCAGCAGAGGGACTAGCGGGAGGAATGAGCAGTTCTTC.

This clonotype was seen at least ten times. The chain combines TRBV7-2 with TRBJ2-1; D unresolved. Trimming removed 5 bases at V and 6 bases at J, with 17 bases between. Germline loops: CDR1 SGHTA, CDR2 FQGNSA. The CDR3 is 15 amino acids. The CDR3 region is CASSPAPSPGNEQFF. The CDR3 DNA follows: TGTGCCAGCAGCCCCGCCCCTTCACCAGGCAATGAGCAGTTCTTC.

This clonotype occurred many times. This chain connects TRBV6-5 to TRBJ2-6; 12 positions match TRBD1. Germline CDR1 MNHEY, CDR2 SVGAGI. This CDR3 is built from 20 residues. The V and J ends lost 6 bases and 2 bases, in that order; junction bases with no gene match: 14. CDR3 nucleotide sequence: TGTGCCAGCAGCCTACTCCGGGACAGGGGGCGCGGCACTGGGGCCAACGTCCTGACTTTC. The encoded protein is CASSLLRDRGRGTGANVLTF.

The J gene is TRBJ1-2, the V gene TRBV25-1; D is undetermined. This CDR3 has 11 residues. Germline values: CDR1 MGHDK, CDR2 SYGVNS. Trimming cost V 10 bases and J 4 bases, with 10 bases left between them. Here the CDR3 reads CAKPGAYGYTF. The DNA for the CDR3 is TGTGCCAAACCAGGAGCCTATGGCTACACCTTC.

V gene TRBV15 combines with J gene TRBJ2-7; 10 bases align to TRBD2. CDR1 is LNHNV, CDR2 YYDKDF, per germline (reference sequence). Losses at the gene ends were 2 bases for V and 4 bases for J; bases not matched to a gene: 8. The CDR3 contains 16 residues. CDR3 region: CATSRRERGGWYEQYF. The DNA of the CDR3 is TGTGCCACCAGCAGACGGGAGCGGGGGGGTTGGTACGAGCAGTACTTC.

The sample holds many counts of this clonotype. The V gene is TRBV7-9, the J gene TRBJ2-3; D uncertain. The CDR3 extends over 11 amino acids. V dropped 5 bases and J dropped 4 bases, with 4 bases sitting between them. Germline values: CDR1 SEHNR, CDR2 FQNEAQ (reference sequence). CDR3 coding DNA: TGTGCCAGCAGCGCAGCAGATACGCAGTATTTT. Protein product: CASSAADTQYF. The full variable domain, in which reference TRBV7-9 and TRBJ2-3 provide the parts outside the CDR3, is DTGVSQNPRHKITKRGQNVTFRCDPISEHNRLYWYRQTLGQGPEFLTYFQNEAQLEKSRLLSDRFSAERPKGSFSTLEIQRTEQGDSAMYLCASSAADTQYFGPGTRLTVL.

The rearrangement links TRBV10-3 to TRBJ1-1, with D possibly matching TRBD1 (6 bases). Germline CDR1 reads ENHRY; CDR2 reads SYGVKD. Between the trimmed V and J ends, which lost 4 bases and 4 bases, there was a span of 13 bases. The CDR3 length is 14 residues. This chain's CDR3 is CAISAGGGGTEAFF. The CDR3, as DNA: TGTGCCATCAGTGCGGGCGGAGGGGGCACTGAAGCTTTCTTT.

This clonotype was observed a handful of times. The genes are TRBV28 and TRBJ2-5; 10 nucleotides match TRBD2. The V gene's germline CDR1 is MDHEN and CDR2 SYDVKM. The V gene end was trimmed by 8 bases and the J gene end by 3 bases; junction bases not matched to a gene: 18. CDR3 length: 18 amino acids. The CDR3 is CASPPPGWLAGEEETQYF. The CDR3 DNA reads TGTGCCAGCCCCCCCCCAGGGTGGCTAGCGGGAGAAGAAGAGACCCAGTACTTC.

This clonotype showed up many times. The chain couples TRBV3-1 to TRBJ2-7, with 12 nucleotides matching TRBD1. Germline lookup yields CDR1 LGHDT and CDR2 YNNKEL (reference sequence). After removal of 3 bases from V and 9 bases from J, the junction contained 9 bases not matched to a gene. The CDR3 spans 15 residues. The CDR3 reads CASSQTGTGGSGQYF. CDR3 DNA: TGTGCCAGCAGCCAGACCGGGACAGGGGGCTCAGGGCAGTACTTC.

This clonotype was counted ten times or more. This may arise from a read error, as a much more abundant clone is one base away. This rearrangement joins TRBV7-9 to TRBJ1-6, with 10 bases identical to TRBD1. This CDR3 contains 16 residues. Germline loops: CDR1 SEHNR, CDR2 FQNEAQ (reference sequence). The CDR3 is CASSLIPRTGGSHLHF. In nucleotides, the CDR3 is TGTGCCAGCAGCTTAATTCCCCGGACAGGGGGTTCACACCTCCACTTT.

Worth noting for this clonotype: Germline and junction disagree at one end, which may indicate a read error. The chain couples TRBV7-6 to TRBJ2-6; either TRBD1 or TRBD2 may supply D (5 bases each). Germline V gives CDR1 SGHVS, CDR2 FNYEAQ. The CDR3 extends over 21 amino acids. The CDR3 loop is CASSHSEVGSSTSSGADVLTF. The CDR3 DNA reads TGTGCCAGCAGCCATTCAGAGGTGGGGAGCAGCACCTCCTCTGGGGCCGACGTCCTGACTTTC.

This clonotype appeared many times. A read error may be the cause here, since a much bigger clone is one base away. This rearrangement joins TRBV20-1 to TRBJ2-7, with TRBD2 identical over 7 bases. Germline V gives CDR1 DFQATT, CDR2 SNEGSKA (reference sequence). The V and J ends lost 1 base and 6 bases, in that order; junction bases with no gene match: 9. CDR3 length: 14 residues. This CDR3 reads CSARGGGRASEQYF. CDR3 sequence (DNA): TGCAGTGCTAGAGGAGGCGGGAGAGCCTCCGAGCAGTACTTC.

The V call is TRBV5-8, the J call TRBJ2-4, with 7 bases lining up with TRBD1. This CDR3 spans 14 amino acids. Germline V gene lookup returns CDR1 SGHTS and CDR2 YDEGEE. With V trimmed by 0 bases and J by 9 bases, 6 bases remained unmatched. CDR3 sequence: CASSLDRGKGIQYF. For the CDR3, the DNA is TGTGCCAGCAGCTTGGACAGGGGTAAAGGCATTCAGTACTTC.

The rearrangement uses TRBV9 and TRBJ1-1, with a weak D call TRBD1 (5 bases). CDR1 is SGDLS and CDR2 is YYNGEE in the germline V gene. The CDR3 spans 13 residues. V was cut by 3 bases and J by 3 bases, with 9 bases left in between. CDR3 amino acids: CASSAGKYTEAFF. The CDR3 coding sequence is TGTGCCAGCAGCGCAGGGAAGTACACTGAAGCTTTCTTT.

The chain employs TRBV2 and TRBJ2-3; TRBD2 matches 13 bases. V trimming: 2 bases; J trimming: 3 bases; junction bases outside the gene matches: 5. CDR1 and CDR2 (germline): SNHLY, FYNNEI. This CDR3 region has 17 residues. The CDR3 DNA is TGTGCCAGCAGTGAACTTACTAGCGGGAGGGGTACAGATACGCAGTATTTT. Its translation: CASSELTSGRGTDTQYF.

This clonotype was seen at least ten times. CDR3 sequence reads: CASSTGQNSGNTIYF. CDR3 nucleotide sequence: TGTGCCAGCAGTACGGGACAGAACTCTGGAAACACCATATATTTT. J is TRBJ1-3 and V is TRBV6-5, with 7 bases matching TRBD1. The CDR3 covers 15 residues. The germline V gene encodes CDR1 MNHEY and CDR2 SVGAGI. J lost 0 bases, V lost 5 bases, and 4 bases had no gene match.

This clonotype occurred many times. CDR3 region: CASSQYGTSVTKGKFF. CDR3 DNA: TGTGCCAGCAGCCAATACGGGACTAGCGTAACCAAAGGGAAGTTCTTC. The chain joins TRBV3-1 to TRBJ2-1; 10 bases fit TRBD2. V was clipped by 2 bases and J by 14 bases; unmatched bases: 15. CDR3 length: 16 amino acids. Germline assignment: CDR1 LGHDT and CDR2 YNNKEL (reference sequence).

This clonotype was seen repeatedly, ten times or more. The rearrangement links TRBV12-3 or TRBV12-4 to TRBJ2-7; 10 bases fit TRBD2. This CDR3 is built from 14 residues. V was pared by 6 bases and J by 4 bases, with 6 bases of the junction left unmatched. This CDR3 is CASRPSGSMYEQYF. CDR3 DNA: TGTGCCAGCAGACCTAGCGGGAGTATGTACGAGCAGTACTTC.

In its sample, this clonotype was seen many times. The chain recombines TRBV19 with TRBJ2-3; D is ambiguous. The CDR3 is 14 amino acids. CDR1 is LNHDA and CDR2 is SQIVND in the germline V gene (reference sequence). V was shortened by 11 bases and J by 0 bases, with 15 bases between the two germline ends. The DNA of the CDR3 is TGTGCCTCCACGAGAGAATCTAGCACAGATACGCAGTATTTT. Translated, it gives CASTRESSTDTQYF. The entire variable domain, with the rest obtained from reference TRBV19 and TRBJ2-3, is as follows: DGGITQSPKYLFRKEGQNVTLSCEQNLNHDAMYWYRQDPGQGLRLIYYSQIVNDFQKGDIAEGYSVSREKKESFPLTVTSAQKNPTAFYLCASTRESSTDTQYFGPGTRLTVL.

Many counts were recorded for this clonotype. The V call is TRBV29-1, the J call TRBJ2-5; TRBD1 aligns across 8 bases. Germline-derived CDR1 and CDR2 are SQVTM and ANQGSEA. Trimming cost V 7 bases and J 4 bases; bases outside gene matches: 8. The CDR3 has 13 amino acids. The CDR3 DNA reads as TGCAGCGCCCCCCTAGGACAGGGAGAGACCCAGTACTTC. It encodes CSAPLGQGETQYF. The variable domain in full, completed from reference TRBV29-1 and TRBJ2-5, reads SAVISQKPSRDICQRGTSLTIQCQVDSQVTMMFWYRQQPGQSLTLIATANQGSEATYESGFVIDKFPISRPNLTFSTLTVSNMSPEDSSIYLCSAPLGQGETQYFGPGTRLLVL.

There are many counts of this clonotype. The V gene is TRBV20-1, the J gene TRBJ1-2; D is uncertain. V lost 2 bases and J 5 bases, leaving 24 bases between the germline ends. Germline V CDR1 and CDR2: DFQATT, SNEGSKA (reference sequence). This CDR3 is 17 amino acids long. This chain's CDR3 is CSARHYHRGRFEYGYTF. The CDR3 DNA reads as TGCAGTGCTAGACATTATCACCGTGGACGGTTTGAGTATGGCTACACCTTC.

The V and J genes are TRBV2 and TRBJ1-3; TRBD1 matches 8 bases. The CDR3 covers 15 residues. Germline assignment: CDR1 SNHLY and CDR2 FYNNEI. V lost 5 bases, J lost 4 bases, and 7 bases stayed unmatched. CDR3 nucleotide sequence: TGTGCCAGCAGTCCTGACAGGGGAAGGGGAAACACCATATATTTT. Protein sequence: CASSPDRGRGNTIYF. Full variable domain (remainder filled in from reference TRBV2 and TRBJ1-3): EPEVTQTPSHQVTQMGQEVILRCVPISNHLYFYWYRQILGQKVEFLVSFYNNEISEKSEIFDDQFSVERPDGSNFTLKIRSTKLEDSAMYFCASSPDRGRGNTIYFGEGSWLTVV.

This clonotype was seen only a few times. A single base separates this from a much larger clone, so it may be a read error. CDR3 DNA sequence: TGCAGTGCTAGGGCTAGCGGGTTACAAGCGACCCAGTACTTC. Translating gives CSARASGLQATQYF. The chain recombines TRBV20-1 with TRBJ2-5, with 8 bases identical to TRBD2. The CDR3 loop spans 14 amino acids. Germline assignment: CDR1 DFQATT and CDR2 SNEGSKA (reference sequence).

This clonotype was counted ten times or more. This chain links TRBV12-5 with TRBJ2-1; the match to TRBD2 covers 10 bases. Germline values: CDR1 LGHNT, CDR2 FRNRAP. V lost 0 bases, J lost 6 bases, and 2 bases stayed unmatched. The CDR3 is 15 residues long. CDR3 nucleotides: TGTGCTAGTGGTTTGGTGGCTAGCGGGAGCAATGAGCAGTTCTTC. This encodes CASGLVASGSNEQFF.

This clonotype was seen at least ten times. This sequence joins TRBV5-1 and TRBJ1-3; 7 nucleotides agree with TRBD1. The CDR3 spans 13 residues. Germline V gene lookup returns CDR1 SGHRS and CDR2 YFSETQ. After removal of 9 bases from V and 3 bases from J, the junction contained 6 bases not matched to a gene. The CDR3 nucleotides are TGCGCCACCAAGGGACAGAATGGAAACACCATATATTTT. Its translation is CATKGQNGNTIYF.

The chain uses TRBV7-9 and TRBJ1-1; possibly TRBD1 for D (5 bases). The CDR3 has 14 amino acids. Trimming left V 1 base short and J 4 bases short, with 10 bases between. Germline-derived CDR1 and CDR2 are SEHNR and FQNEAQ (reference sequence). DNA for the CDR3: TGTGCCAGCAGCTTAGGGGGGGAGGTCACTGAAGCTTTCTTT. Its translation is CASSLGGEVTEAFF.

This clonotype was recorded many times. V and J are TRBV5-6 and TRBJ2-3, with D perhaps matching TRBD1 (5 bases). V was shortened by 1 base and J by 6 bases, with 12 bases between the two germline ends. Germline CDR1 is SGHDT and CDR2 is YYEEEE. The CDR3 length is 14 residues. The CDR3 DNA reads as TGTGCCAGCAGCTTGCCAGGGTACGGCGATACGCAGTATTTT. Amino acids: CASSLPGYGDTQYF. The full variable domain, in which reference TRBV5-6 and TRBJ2-3 provide the parts outside the CDR3, is DAGVTQSPTHLIKTRGQQVTLRCSPKSGHDTVSWYQQALGQGPQFIFQYYEEEERQRGNFPDRFSGHQFPNYSSELNVNALLLGDSALYLCASSLPGYGDTQYFGPGTRLTVL.

The sample holds many counts of this clonotype. The chain combines TRBV30 with TRBJ1-2; D not certain. From germline, CDR1 is GTSNPN and CDR2 SVGIG (reference sequence). The CDR3 totals 12 residues. Trimming pared 0 bases from V and 5 bases from J, leaving 7 bases between. The CDR3 sequence is CAWSVGGYGYTF. The CDR3 region has the DNA TGTGCCTGGAGTGTGGGCGGTTATGGCTACACCTTC.

The table lists this clonotype with many counts. The chain uses TRBV5-1 and TRBJ2-2; 15 bases fit TRBD2. The CDR3 loop spans 18 amino acids. Losses at the gene ends were 4 bases for V and 0 bases for J; bases not matched to a gene: 4. CDR1 and CDR2 from the germline V gene are SGHRS and YFSETQ. In DNA form, the CDR3 reads TGCGCCAGCAGCCTCCGGACTAGCGGGAGGGCGAACACCGGGGAGCTGTTTTTT. It translates to CASSLRTSGRANTGELFF.